The entry below describes one T cell receptor beta chain. This sample is drawn from a study of blood T cell repertoires in COVID-19. Study-level information: The samples span acute and convalescent COVID-19 from the United States, Italy and Spain. The analysed material was cDNA or gDNA that came from T cells, B-cell-depleted T cells, or PBMCs.

Original handling: Nucleated cell number was recorded as an estimate derived from reference gene primer amplification. The repertoire was sequenced with immunoSEQ multiplex PCR; TCRdb's copy has only in-frame clones and lacks some. The D gene and trimming were derived from the DNA, and the V and J assignments and clone size from that table. In the table there are some 200,000 clones, 90% of which are singletons. Germline V gene sequence: CDR1 KGHSH, CDR2 LQKENI. V was shortened by 3 bases and J by 0 bases, with 10 bases between the two germline ends. This CDR3 is 15 amino acids long. The TCR comes from a man aged 50 to 59 with acute or convalescent COVID-19. The sequenced material came from peripheral blood. The chain links TRBV18 to TRBJ2-3; D not certain. The CDR3 spells CASSPRHHSTDTQYF. DNA for the CDR3: TGTGCCAGCTCACCCAGGCATCACAGCACAGATACGCAGTATTTT.